One sample yielded the 5 T cell receptor beta chains listed below, sequenced in a study of cytomegalovirus exposure and HLA in healthy donors. Assay used: immunoSEQ multiplex PCR; TCRdb lists only in-frame clones, some missing. The sample carries roughly 150,000 clones, 88% recorded once. Specimen: PBMCs. These receptors were collected from a man between 18 and 29 years old in good health and CMV-seronegative.

V gene TRBV11-2 combines with J gene TRBJ2-1, with 10 bases aligning to TRBD2. CDR3 length equals 15 residues. With V trimmed by 6 bases and J by 6 bases, 8 bases remained unmatched. Germline CDR1 SGHAT, CDR2 FQNNGV. The CDR3 sequence: CASSFTSGTINEQFF. As DNA, the CDR3 is TGTGCCAGCAGTTTCACTAGCGGGACTATCAATGAGCAGTTCTTC.

The chain couples TRBV7-8 to TRBJ2-2, with TRBD1 matching 7 bases. The length of the CDR3 is 13 residues. Germline CDR1 reads SGHVS; CDR2 reads FQNEAQ. V lost 4 bases, J lost 6 bases, and 2 bases stayed unmatched. CDR3 in amino acids: CASSSQGPGELFF. CDR3 in DNA: TGTGCCAGCAGCTCACAGGGGCCCGGGGAGCTGTTTTTT.

The CDR3: CASSTGLAGTDTQYF. CDR3 nucleotide sequence: TGTGCCAGTAGTACGGGACTAGCTGGCACAGATACGCAGTATTTT. The chain carries TRBV19 and TRBJ2-3; TRBD2 agrees at 9 bases. Trimming cost V 4 bases and J 1 base; bases outside gene matches: 3. The germline V gene encodes CDR1 LNHDA and CDR2 SQIVND (reference sequence). The CDR3 is made up of 15 amino acids.

This clone is a singleton in its sample. V is TRBV29-1 and J is TRBJ2-7; TRBD1 is a possible D gene (5 bases). Germline V gene lookup returns CDR1 SQVTM and CDR2 ANQGSEA. Trimming took 3 bases from V and 4 from J, leaving 7 bases between them. This CDR3 comprises 11 residues. This chain's CDR3 is CSVETAYEQYF. Here the CDR3 DNA reads TGCAGCGTTGAGACAGCTTACGAGCAGTACTTC.

This chain uses TRBV7-9 with TRBJ1-2; TRBD1 is a possible D gene (6 bases). CDR3 length equals 14 residues. The V end was cut by 5 bases, the J end by 8 bases, with 18 bases between. CDR1 and CDR2 (germline): SEHNR, FQNEAQ (reference sequence). CDR3 amino acids: CASSEEIPTGGYTF. The CDR3 nucleotides are TGTGCCAGCAGCGAAGAGATCCCTACAGGGGGCTACACCTTC.